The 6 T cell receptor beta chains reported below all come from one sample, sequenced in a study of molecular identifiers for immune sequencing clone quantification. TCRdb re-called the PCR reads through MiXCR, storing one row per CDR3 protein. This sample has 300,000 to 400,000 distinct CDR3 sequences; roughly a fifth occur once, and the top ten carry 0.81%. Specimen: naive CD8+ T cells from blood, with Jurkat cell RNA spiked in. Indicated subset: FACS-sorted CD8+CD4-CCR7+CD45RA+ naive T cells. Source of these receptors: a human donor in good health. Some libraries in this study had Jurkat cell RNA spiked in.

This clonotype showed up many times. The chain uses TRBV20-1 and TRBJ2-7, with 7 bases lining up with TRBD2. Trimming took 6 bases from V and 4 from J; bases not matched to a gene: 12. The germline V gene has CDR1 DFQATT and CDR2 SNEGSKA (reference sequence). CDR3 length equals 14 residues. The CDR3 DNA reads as TGCAGTGCCCCCACTGGGGCGGGAGTATACGAGCAGTACTTC. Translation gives CSAPTGAGVYEQYF.

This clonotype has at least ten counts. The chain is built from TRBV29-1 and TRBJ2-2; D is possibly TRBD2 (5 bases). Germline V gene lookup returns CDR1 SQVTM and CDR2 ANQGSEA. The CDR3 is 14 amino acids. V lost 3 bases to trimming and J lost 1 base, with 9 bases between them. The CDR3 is CSVDEGVNTGELFF. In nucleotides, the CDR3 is TGCAGCGTTGACGAGGGAGTGAACACCGGGGAGCTGTTTTTT.

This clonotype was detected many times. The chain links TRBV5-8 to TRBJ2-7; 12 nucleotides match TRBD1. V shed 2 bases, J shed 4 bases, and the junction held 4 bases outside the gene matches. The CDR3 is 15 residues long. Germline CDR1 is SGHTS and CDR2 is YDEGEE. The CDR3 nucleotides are TGTGCCAGCAGCTTCGGGACAGGGGGCTCGTACGAGCAGTACTTC. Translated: CASSFGTGGSYEQYF.

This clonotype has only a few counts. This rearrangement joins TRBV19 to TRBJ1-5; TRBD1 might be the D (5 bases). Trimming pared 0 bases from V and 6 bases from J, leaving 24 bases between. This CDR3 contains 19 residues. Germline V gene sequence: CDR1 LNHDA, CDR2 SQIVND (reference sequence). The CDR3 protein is CASSIDGGGILDGSQPQHF. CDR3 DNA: TGTGCCAGTAGTATAGATGGGGGGGGGATCCTAGATGGCTCTCAGCCCCAGCATTTT. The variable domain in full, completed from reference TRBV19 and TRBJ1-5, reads DGGITQSPKYLFRKEGQNVTLSCEQNLNHDAMYWYRQDPGQGLRLIYYSQIVNDFQKGDIAEGYSVSREKKESFPLTVTSAQKNPTAFYLCASSIDGGGILDGSQPQHFGDGTRLSIL.

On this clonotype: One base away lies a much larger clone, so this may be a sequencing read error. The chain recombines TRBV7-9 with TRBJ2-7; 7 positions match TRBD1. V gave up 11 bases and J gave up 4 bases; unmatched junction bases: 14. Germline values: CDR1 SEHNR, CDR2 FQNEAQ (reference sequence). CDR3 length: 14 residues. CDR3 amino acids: CASPGDSAAYEQYF. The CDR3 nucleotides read TGTGCCTCACCTGGGGACAGCGCCGCTTACGAGCAGTACTTC. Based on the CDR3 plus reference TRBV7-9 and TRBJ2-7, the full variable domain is DTGVSQNPRHKITKRGQNVTFRCDPISEHNRLYWYRQTLGQGPEFLTYFQNEAQLEKSRLLSDRFSAERPKGSFSTLEIQRTEQGDSAMYLCASPGDSAAYEQYFGPGTRLTVT.

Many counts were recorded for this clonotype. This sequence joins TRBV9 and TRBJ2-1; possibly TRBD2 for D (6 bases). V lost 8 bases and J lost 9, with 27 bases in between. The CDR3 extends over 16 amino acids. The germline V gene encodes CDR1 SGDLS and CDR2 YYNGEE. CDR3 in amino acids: CASNRGSTGVVGEQFF. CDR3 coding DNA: TGTGCCAGTAATAGGGGTAGCACGGGGGTTGTAGGTGAGCAGTTCTTC.